This T cell receptor beta chain is drawn from a study of low-dose radiotherapy and immunotherapy resistance in tumors. Study as a whole: Radiation delivery to Cohort 1 consisted of 0.5 Gy per fraction every 2 weeks, summing to 6.5 Gy. Ipilimumab 1 mg/kg every six weeks, together with nivolumab 240 mg every two weeks, was given intravenously to patients. Daily intake of oral aspirin 300 mg by patients lasted four cycles and began on cycle 1 day 1.

Documented time point: after trial treatment. Treatment specified: LDRT plus nivolumab, ipilimumab, low-dose cyclophosphamide and aspirin (RACIN trial). Each eligible patient had an advanced solid tumor, and these tumors lacked tumor-infiltrating lymphocytes. At least ten counts were recorded for this clonotype. This CDR3 comprises 15 residues. Deletions cut 5 bases from V and 1 base from J, with 15 bases between. The germline gives CDR1 SGHNT, CDR2 YENEEA. Primers targeting TRAV and TRBV primed first-strand cDNA, covering alpha and beta chains. Amplification, which lasted around 21 PCR cycles, used a constant-region primer and V-primer adapter to amplify TCRs. MiXCR was run by TCRdb on the reads, yielding one entry per CDR3 protein. The data hold about 91,000 distinct CDR3 sequences, with 20% to 25% observed a single time.

The clonotype originates from a female donor with ovarian cancer. Here the sequenced sample was PBMCs, taken after low-dose radiotherapy plus immunotherapy. V usage is TRBV11-3 and J usage is TRBJ2-7; the D gene is possibly TRBD1 (5 bases). The CDR3 is CASSPTWKGSYEQYF. CDR3 coding DNA: TGTGCCAGCAGCCCCACCTGGAAGGGGTCCTACGAGCAGTACTTC.